The TCR beta chain under discussion was sequenced for a study of tumor and adjacent non-tumor tissue in lung cancer. Study-wide background: Patients comprised 12 adenocarcinoma, 2 squamous cell carcinoma and 1 small cell lung cancer. Study-wide results and limits: Tumor tissue had significantly higher TCR diversity than normal lung. Tumor repertoires had a smaller top 100 clone share than normal lung.

Points on this clonotype: What it recognizes is unknown. At one of its ends the junction is not consistent with the germline gene, which may arise from a read error.

The library came from three nested PCR rounds adapted from ARM-PCR protocols. TCRdb fed the multiplex PCR reads into MiXCR, producing one record per CDR3 protein. The table shows approximately 140,000 distinct CDR3 sequences, with roughly 66% occurring only once. No cell sorting was done before RNA was extracted from the tissue. Newly diagnosed lung cancer patients had thoracic surgery in China, August–November 2014, without prior chemotherapy. The CDR3 is 14 amino acids. Germline assignment: CDR1 SQVTM and CDR2 ANQGSEA. The chain couples TRBV29-1 to TRBJ2-5; 10 bases fit TRBD2. Specimen: lung tumor tissue. This clonotype was obtained from a man in his sixties with small cell lung cancer. The CDR3: CSVLGTSVQETQYF. CDR3 sequence (DNA): TGCAGCGTTTTAGGGACTAGCGTCCAAGAGACACAGTACTTC.